These 30 T cell receptor beta chains came from one sample sequenced in a study of OX40 agonist ivuxolimab in advanced cancers. The method behind the library was the immunoSEQ multiplex PCR assay. The immuneACCESS repertoire file appears here via TCRdb, limited to in-frame rearrangements. These files lack a portion of the clones; in checked studies, under half of the deficit traces to unresolved V genes, and the cause of the others is not known. Within this sample are about 140,000 clones, with 85% to 95% of them counted one time only. Approximately 0.93% of the sample rests with the top ten. The sample in question was CD4+ or CD8+ T cells sorted from blood, obtained in a trial of the OX40 agonist ivuxolimab. All receptors come from an adult with an advanced solid tumor such as melanoma, head and neck, liver or kidney cancer.

The chain uses TRBV7-2 and TRBJ1-2; D remains unclear. CDR1 and CDR2 from the germline V gene are SGHTA and FQGNSA. V was pared by 4 bases and J by 4 bases, with 13 bases between. This CDR3 comprises 14 residues. The CDR3 bases are TGTGCCAGCAGCTCCGAACCCCGGTCCTATGGCTACACCTTC. This sequence encodes CASSSEPRSYGYTF.

The genes are TRBV6-6 and TRBJ2-7; a possible D gene is TRBD2 (6 bases). Germline loops: CDR1 MNHNY, CDR2 SVGAGI (reference sequence). The CDR3 totals 15 residues. Between the trimmed V and J ends, which lost 4 bases and 3 bases, there was a span of 16 bases. The CDR3 sequence: CASSSEGAGHYEQYF. CDR3 nucleotide sequence: TGTGCCAGCAGTTCGGAGGGCGCGGGTCACTACGAGCAGTACTTC.

V is TRBV9 and J is TRBJ2-7; D is unclear. This CDR3 has 16 amino acids. CDR1 is SGDLS, CDR2 YYNGEE, per germline. V lost 3 bases, J lost 0 bases, and 16 bases lay in between. This chain's CDR3 is CASSGGPATPSYEQYF. CDR3 in DNA: TGTGCCAGCAGCGGGGGTCCTGCTACCCCCTCCTACGAGCAGTACTTC.

The CDR3 sequence is CASIWDGHTEAFF. The CDR3 DNA sequence: TGTGCCAGCATTTGGGACGGCCACACTGAAGCTTTCTTT. V usage is TRBV6-1 and J usage is TRBJ1-1; D may be TRBD1 (5 bases). The CDR3 sequence is 13 residues long. V lost 7 bases to trimming and J lost 3 bases, with 12 bases between them. The germline V gene has CDR1 MNHNS and CDR2 SASEGT.

The chain is built from TRBV29-1 and TRBJ1-4; the D is unclear. V was cut by 4 bases and J by 4 bases, with 10 bases left in between. Germline-derived CDR1 and CDR2 are SQVTM and ANQGSEA. The CDR3 is 13 amino acids. CDR3 in amino acids: CSVGLRLNEKLFF. In nucleotides, the CDR3 is TGCAGCGTTGGCCTCCGCCTTAATGAAAAACTGTTTTTT.

The chain is built from TRBV6-1 and TRBJ2-2; 9 bases agree with TRBD1. Trimming removed 7 bases from V and 5 bases from J; junction bases left unmatched: 5. Germline CDR1 reads MNHNS; CDR2 reads SASEGT. The CDR3 contains 14 residues. The CDR3 sequence is CASTRTGETGELFF. The CDR3 DNA follows: TGTGCCAGCACTAGGACAGGGGAGACCGGGGAGCTGTTTTTT.

The chain carries TRBV2 and TRBJ2-2, with D perhaps matching TRBD1 (6 bases). Germline CDR1 and CDR2: SNHLY and FYNNEI. This CDR3 is built from 16 residues. V was trimmed by 3 bases and J by 2 bases, leaving 13 bases between them. Here the CDR3 reads CASSDGQTRNTGELFF. Written as DNA, the CDR3 is TGTGCCAGCAGTGATGGACAGACCAGAAACACCGGGGAGCTGTTTTTT.

This clone was found once. V and J are TRBV5-6 and TRBJ2-3, with unresolved D. The CDR3 totals 14 residues. Germline CDR1 SGHDT, CDR2 YYEEEE. V lost 5 bases to trimming and J lost 4 bases, with 14 bases between them. The CDR3 bases are TGTGCCAGCAGGGTGGGCTATACATCAGATACGCAGTATTTT. Amino acids: CASRVGYTSDTQYF.

The chain couples TRBV5-1 to TRBJ1-1; the match to TRBD1 covers 9 bases. V lost 2 bases and J lost 2; bases outside the gene matches: 1. Germline-derived CDR1 and CDR2 are SGHRS and YFSETQ. This CDR3 is 14 amino acids long. Here the CDR3 DNA reads TGCGCCAGCAGCTTCACAGGGGGCAACACTGAAGCTTTCTTT. Translation: CASSFTGGNTEAFF.

The chain recombines TRBV28 with TRBJ1-1, with unresolved D. The V gene lost 8 bases and the J gene lost 0 bases, with 10 bases spanning the gap. The CDR3 is made up of 13 amino acids. The germline gives CDR1 MDHEN, CDR2 SYDVKM. The CDR3 nucleotides read TGTGCCAGCCTGAACAGTATGAACACTGAAGCTTTCTTT. This sequence encodes CASLNSMNTEAFF.

V is TRBV7-9 and J is TRBJ1-4; D ambiguous. CDR3 length equals 13 residues. Trimming stripped 3 bases from V and 7 bases from J, with 9 bases between. From germline, CDR1 is SEHNR and CDR2 FQNEAQ (reference sequence). CDR3 residues: CASSLSVGEKLFF. The CDR3 coding sequence is TGTGCCAGCAGCTTGAGCGTGGGTGAAAAACTGTTTTTT.

The gene calls are TRBV5-6 and TRBJ2-5; TRBD2 might be the D (5 bases). The CDR3 totals 14 residues. Trimming stripped 0 bases from V and 2 bases from J, with 8 bases between. The germline CDR1 and CDR2 sequences are SGHDT and YYEEEE. DNA for the CDR3: TGTGCCAGCAGCTTGGGTGGAGGTCAAGAGACCCAGTACTTC. Translation gives CASSLGGGQETQYF.

The chain couples TRBV7-9 to TRBJ2-1; 7 bases map to TRBD1. V shed 7 bases, J shed 9 bases, and the junction held 12 bases outside the gene matches. This CDR3 is built from 14 residues. CDR1 and CDR2 from the germline V gene are SEHNR and FQNEAQ (reference sequence). Written as DNA, the CDR3 is TGTGCCAGCATCCAGGGGGTTGGGAGCGGTGAGCAGTTCTTC. As protein: CASIQGVGSGEQFF.

This rearrangement joins TRBV9 to TRBJ2-5; D assignment may be TRBD1 or TRBD2 (6 bases each). V was trimmed by 0 bases and J by 3 bases, leaving 15 bases between them. The CDR3 length is 16 residues. Per germline, CDR1 SGDLS and CDR2 YYNGEE. The CDR3 protein is CASSVDGRTAKETQYF. CDR3 bases: TGTGCCAGCAGCGTAGATGGGAGGACAGCGAAAGAGACCCAGTACTTC.

This clone showed up just once. The rearrangement links TRBV18 to TRBJ2-1; the match to TRBD2 covers 11 bases. Losses at the gene ends were 0 bases for V and 4 bases for J; bases not matched to a gene: 2. The length of the CDR3 is 16 residues. Germline loops: CDR1 KGHSH, CDR2 LQKENI. The CDR3 bases are TGTGCCAGCTCACCACCGGGACTAGCGGTTTACAATGAGCAGTTCTTC. It encodes CASSPPGLAVYNEQFF.

The J gene is TRBJ2-7, the V gene TRBV9; TRBD1 matches 8 bases. V dropped 1 base and J dropped 4; count of bases not matched to a gene: 7. This CDR3 spans 15 amino acids. The germline V gene has CDR1 SGDLS and CDR2 YYNGEE. CDR3 coding DNA: TGTGCCAGCAGCGTACACGGACAGGGTGGGTACGAGCAGTACTTC. Translating it yields CASSVHGQGGYEQYF.

The rearrangement joins TRBV6-8 to TRBJ1-2, with unresolved D. CDR3 length: 13 amino acids. Per germline, CDR1 MNHGY and CDR2 SAAAGT. Trimming stripped 5 bases from V and 4 bases from J, with 11 bases between. The CDR3 is CASSERSRYGYTF. CDR3 nucleotide sequence: TGTGCCAGCAGTGAAAGGTCACGCTATGGCTACACCTTC.

The chain has TRBV5-1 and TRBJ1-1; a possible D gene is TRBD1 (6 bases). This CDR3 is built from 14 residues. Looked up from germline, CDR1 is SGHRS and CDR2 is YFSETQ. V was trimmed by 4 bases and J by 1 base, leaving 11 bases between them. CDR3 sequence (DNA): TGCGCCAGCAGCAACGGACAGCCGAACACTGAAGCTTTCTTT. Its translation: CASSNGQPNTEAFF. Using reference TRBV5-1 and TRBJ1-1 for the parts outside the CDR3, the full variable domain is KAGVTQTPRYLIKTRGQQVTLSCSPISGHRSVSWYQQTPGQGLQFLFEYFSETQRNKGNFPGRFSGRQFSNSRSEMNVSTLELGDSALYLCASSNGQPNTEAFFGQGTRLTVV.

J is TRBJ2-1 and V is TRBV6-5, with D unresolved. This CDR3 has 14 amino acids. In germline, CDR1 is MNHEY, CDR2 SVGAGI. V lost 6 bases and J lost 8, with 17 bases in between. This CDR3 reads CASSLYLPTDEQFF. CDR3 bases: TGTGCCAGCAGCCTATACCTCCCGACCGATGAGCAGTTCTTC.

In this sample, this clone turned up once. The gene calls are TRBV4-3 and TRBJ1-4, with TRBD1 as a possible D gene (6 bases). The CDR3 covers 18 residues. Germline V CDR1 and CDR2: LGHNA, YSLEER. The germline V and J ends were trimmed by 0 bases and 0 bases, with 14 bases remaining between them. The CDR3: CASSQDLGGRATNEKLFF. The CDR3 DNA reads as TGCGCCAGCAGCCAAGATCTTGGGGGGCGGGCAACTAATGAAAAACTGTTTTTT.

This sequence joins TRBV7-6 and TRBJ2-3; D is possibly TRBD2 (6 bases). The ends were cut back, 6 bases at V and 0 bases at J, with 10 bases in the middle. This CDR3 spans 14 amino acids. Germline loops: CDR1 SGHVS, CDR2 FNYEAQ. The CDR3 region is CASSLAHSTDTQYF. The CDR3 DNA follows: TGTGCCAGCAGTCTAGCGCATAGCACAGATACGCAGTATTTT.

V is TRBV11-1 and J is TRBJ2-1; TRBD2 is a possible D gene (7 bases). Per the germline V gene, CDR1 is SGHAT and CDR2 is FQDESV (reference sequence). This CDR3 is 15 amino acids long. Trimming shortened V by 6 bases and J by 1 base, and 13 bases separated the two germline ends. The CDR3 loop reads CASRQRGGSYNEQFF. In DNA, the CDR3 is TGTGCCAGCAGACAAAGGGGGGGGTCCTACAATGAGCAGTTCTTC.

This chain uses TRBV18 with TRBJ2-6; no firm D call. Germline V gene lookup returns CDR1 KGHSH and CDR2 LQKENI. Trimming took off 6 bases at V and 0 bases at J, with 12 bases between the two ends. CDR3 size: 16 residues. The CDR3 is CASSLGSGSGANVLTF. The CDR3 nucleotides read TGTGCCAGCTCGCTAGGGTCAGGCTCTGGGGCCAACGTCCTGACTTTC.

The chain recombines TRBV29-1 with TRBJ2-7; possibly TRBD1 or TRBD2 for D (5 bases each). The CDR3 has 11 amino acids. V lost 7 bases and J 3 bases, leaving 10 bases between the germline ends. In germline, CDR1 is SQVTM, CDR2 ANQGSEA. CDR3 sequence: CSARDHYEQYF. The CDR3 DNA reads TGCAGCGCCCGGGACCACTACGAGCAGTACTTC.

In this sample, this clone turned up a few times. The rearrangement joins TRBV29-1 to TRBJ1-1; a possible D gene is TRBD1 (5 bases). In germline, CDR1 is SQVTM, CDR2 ANQGSEA. Between the trimmed V and J ends, which lost 5 bases and 7 bases, there was a span of 11 bases. The CDR3 loop spans 11 amino acids. The CDR3 sequence is CSVIGGVEAFF. The DNA for the CDR3 is TGCAGCGTTATCGGGGGGGTTGAAGCTTTCTTT.

This chain uses TRBV6-5 with TRBJ2-5; D tentatively reads TRBD1 or TRBD2 (6 bases each). This CDR3 contains 14 residues. Per the germline V gene, CDR1 is MNHEY and CDR2 is SVGAGI. Trimming shortened V by 6 bases and J by 4 bases, and 15 bases separated the two germline ends. CDR3: CASRGGQGLETQYF. CDR3 nucleotide sequence: TGTGCCAGCAGGGGGGGTCAGGGGTTAGAGACCCAGTACTTC.

The V gene is TRBV7-6, the J gene TRBJ2-2; 8 bases are shared with TRBD1. Germline assignment: CDR1 SGHVS and CDR2 FNYEAQ. This CDR3 comprises 14 residues. Germline trimming cut 1 base from V and 6 bases from J; bases unmatched to any gene: 1. The CDR3 DNA is TGTGCCAGCAGCTTAGGACAGGGGTCCGGGGAGCTGTTTTTT. Amino acid sequence: CASSLGQGSGELFF.

The chain couples TRBV10-2 to TRBJ2-3; 8 nucleotides match TRBD2. Germline trimming cut 6 bases from V and 2 bases from J; bases unmatched to any gene: 7. This CDR3 has 15 residues. Germline V gives CDR1 WSHSY, CDR2 SAAADI. The CDR3 is CASSGSGGNTDTQYF. The DNA of the CDR3 is TGCGCCAGCAGCGGGAGCGGGGGAAACACAGATACGCAGTATTTT.

The J gene is TRBJ1-6, the V gene TRBV4-3, with D unclear. The CDR3 covers 15 residues. V lost 0 bases, J lost 6 bases, and 9 bases lay in between. The germline CDR1 and CDR2 sequences are LGHNA and YSLEER. In DNA form, the CDR3 reads TGCGCCAGCAGCCAAGATAGCCGGTCTAATTCACCCCTCCACTTT. Translation: CASSQDSRSNSPLHF.

The chain links TRBV18 to TRBJ2-1; 11 nucleotides align to TRBD2. The CDR3 is made up of 16 amino acids. Germline V lookup: CDR1 KGHSH, CDR2 LQKENI. V lost 2 bases to trimming and J lost 2 bases; unmatched junction nucleotides: 2. CDR3 sequence (DNA): TGTGCCAGCTCACCAACTAGCGGGGGAGCCTACAATGAGCAGTTCTTC. Its protein product is CASSPTSGGAYNEQFF.